This T cell receptor beta chain was sequenced in a study of cytomegalovirus exposure and HLA in healthy donors (TCRdb year 2017). Study-wide context: An earlier analysis of about 530 of the donors reported roughly 300 Gb of sequence data and about 120 million unique TCR beta sequences obtained from some 200 million T cells. An early release covering roughly 600 HLA-typed donors comprised roughly 300 gigabases of sequencing data and tens of millions of unique TCR sequences. Of the 350 to 400 genotyped donors, 81% fell in the genetic ancestry cluster associated with self-reported Caucasian donors. The study was designed to test whether signatures of past pathogen exposure could be identified by cataloging public T cell receptors. The study profiled the T cell repertoires of around 700 subjects by immunosequencing and related them to cytomegalovirus serostatus. Along with the 666-subject first cohort, a separate validation cohort of over a hundred different subjects was used. To predict cytomegalovirus infection status, the study combined high-throughput TCR immunosequencing, statistical association of individual TCRs with disease status, and machine learning. To study patterns of TCR occurrence, a later analysis re-analyzed previously published TCR beta repertoires from hundreds of donors and added high-resolution HLA genotyping. Rather than drawing on any new phenotypic data, the later analysis identified candidate immune exposures from TCR beta sequences and the way those sequences occurred across donors. An earlier analysis of approximately 640 of the donors applied high-throughput TCR beta sequencing to assess whether each TCR beta V gene segment acted as functional or pseudogenic. Donor age, sex, ethnicity and CMV serostatus were compiled alongside the repertoire data. Genome-wide SNP genotypes for about 60% of the roughly 670 donors were used in a later genetic analysis, which treated that subset as a discovery cohort. All discovery cohort repertoires had been generated using a single sequencing platform. HLA typing covered class I and class II loci at four-digit resolution. The number of typed donors differed by locus: about 620-640 for A, B, C, DRB1 and DQB1; approximately 530 for DQA1; about 600 for DPA1; and about 470 for DPB1. About 5 DR-DQ haplotypes were handled as single units for association and clustering, since linkage in the cohort was strong. On average, approximately 250,000 unique TCR beta nucleotide sequences were sequenced per donor among 350 to 400 genotyped donors of the cohort, with roughly 19% of those sequences being non-productive. Paper-wide results and their limitations: Presence/absence analyses assumed roughly uniform sequencing depth across donors, an assumption that may not hold. In a later analysis, TCR association rates were found to vary across HLA loci, with the most associated TCRs seen for DRB1 alleles and the fewest for HLA-C alleles. In the study, around 150 TCR beta chains were listed as associated with cytomegalovirus. Across donors, most TCR sequences were observed very rarely, whereas some public TCRs were present in many individuals. Correlated functional status among segregating V segments might be attributable to linkage disequilibrium, but an unknown experimental factor could not be ruled out. A further reported finding was that TCR beta sequences accurately predicted the HLA-A and HLA-B alleles for most subjects in the first cohort. Most CMV-associated TCR beta chains appeared to be HLA-restricted in a later analysis, and the HLA associations seemed to be driven largely by CMV exposure. When HLA alleles, especially DR and DQ, strongly co-occurred, attributing TCR associations to individual alleles was difficult. According to a later genetic analysis, donors in an Asian-associated ancestry cluster had fewer N-insertions in productive TCRs than the approximately 630-donor mean. In vitro tests confirmed that three of the cytomegalovirus-associated TCR beta chains recognize cytomegalovirus antigens. According to the authors, the approach could potentially be generalized to other disease states and immunological phenotypes. In both the original and validation cohorts, the classifier was reported to diagnose cytomegalovirus status with high specificity and sensitivity. The cohort was sequenced for TCR beta chains only, and without alpha or paired-chain data the features that could be detected were limited. The only immune exposure information available for the cohort was CMV serostatus. Some IMGT-functional V segments, including TRBV6-2 and TRBV6-3, could not be told apart with the 87-base-pair reads, so those segments were excluded. In a later analysis, HLA-associated TCR beta chains were found to be more clonally expanded and to have lower generation probabilities than equally common non-associated chains. The earlier analysis of approximately 560 of the donors excluded fewer than 20 rarely observed V segments, including chromosome 9 orphons, because counts were too low. A later genetic analysis associated a missense DCLRE1C variant with V-gene and J-gene trimming of TCR beta chains, and an independent cohort replicated the association. In an earlier analysis of about 550 of the donors, most TCR beta V segments were observed in productive rearrangements about 87% or about 30% of the time, broadly matching IMGT annotations. At a false discovery rate of 0.05, a later analysis linked 16,000 or so TCR beta sequences to specific HLA alleles. A later analysis reported that several top co-occurrence clusters appeared linked to parvovirus B19, influenza, CMV and Epstein-Barr virus. The sequencing pipeline was judged likely to have produced a cluster of highly shared sequence variants as a technical artifact. Because HLA typing was missing for some donors at each locus, association tests included only the typed subset.

Library preparation employed the immunoSEQ multiplex PCR assay. A mixture of 60 forward primers for TCR Vbeta segments and 13 reverse primers for TCR Jbeta segments was used in the multiplex PCR. The CDR3 region of rearranged TCR beta genes was amplified from genomic DNA by a multiplex PCR assay. Amplified TCR beta libraries were sequenced as 87-base-pair reads on the Illumina HiSeq System. Turning to the authors' computational methods: A later analysis tallied approximately 87 million unique TCR beta chains across the 666 repertoires, and roughly 11 million of those chains were shared by two or more donors. Raw reads were error-corrected and collapsed into unique sequences by a nearest-neighbor algorithm in which closely related sequences were merged to remove PCR and sequencing errors. To assign V, D and J gene segments, CDR3 sequences were aligned to IMGT reference sequences. For a sequence to be retained, at least a six-nucleotide match to both a V gene segment and a J gene segment was required. Rearrangements were called productive when the CDR3 lacked stop codons and stayed in frame with V and J; all others were non-productive. Following IMGT convention, CDR3 was defined as the stretch from the second conserved V-encoded cysteine to the conserved J-encoded phenylalanine. In an earlier analysis of more than 550 of the donors, sequences lacking an unambiguous match to a single V gene segment were excluded. An earlier analysis of 587 of the donors called V segments functional above 56.7% productive rearrangements and segregating when the between-donor standard deviation exceeded 5%. A statistical classification framework was developed to diagnose cytomegalovirus status using the catalog of TCR beta chain sequences. V and J gene assignment, in a later analysis, came from comparing TCR nucleotide sequences with IMGT/GENE-DB human TR gene sequences. Using the TCRdist pipeline, a later analysis assigned CDR3 sequences along with most-parsimonious VDJ recombination scenarios. In a later analysis, every TCR beta chain was defined by the combination of its CDR3 amino acid sequence and its V-gene family, and reads without a unique V-gene family were dropped. A later analysis removed 550 to 700 highly shared, low-generation-probability nucleotide sequences to deal with suspected cross-contamination and a sequencing artifact. In a later analysis, a clonal expansion index for each public chain was calculated from normalized within-repertoire ranks of inferred template counts. Generation probabilities in a later analysis came from a VDJ recombination model fitted to out-of-frame rearrangements, and those results were checked against IGoR. Hypergeometric tests were used in a later analysis to score TCR-TCR, TCR-HLA and TCR-CMV co-occurrence, with a repertoire-size bias correction applied to the TCR pairs. In a later analysis, false discovery rates were estimated by permuting HLA or CMV assignments 20 times. In a later analysis, co-occurring TCRs were grouped using DBSCAN, and TCRdist sequence similarity was added for clustering within HLA-allele-positive subsets. Co-occurrence clustering excluded repertoires with fewer than 30,000 or more than 120,000 public chains, plus five with anomalous nucleotide sharing. TCRdb retrieved this table from immuneACCESS and kept in-frame rearrangements only. Not all clones are present; in checked studies, unresolved V genes account for under half, and no reason is known for the remainder. From that table come the V and J calls and clone size; the DNA was used to work out D and trimming. This specimen's table enumerates more than 45,000 clones. Of the sample, around 17% is held by the ten largest clones.

The CDR3, cysteine through phenylalanine, is 13 amino acids long. Only the CDR3 region is kept as DNA, spanning 39 bases read in frame from base 1. The germline V and J ends show losses of 6 bases and 8 bases respectively, and no gene match explains 4 bases of the junction. As encoded in the germline V gene, CDR1 is MNHEY while CDR2 is SVGAGI. As for this clone: Its antigen is unknown.

In total, approximately 610 healthy bone marrow donors made up the cohort. All cohort members were sampled while nominally healthy, although unrecorded immune exposures were likely present. The donor was CMV seronegative and was included in the group of over 300 seronegative cohort members. Every donor gave a peripheral blood sample, and the peripheral blood mononuclear cells from that sample were used for TCR beta sequencing. The Qiagen DNeasy Blood Extraction Kit was used to extract genomic DNA from the blood cell samples. The V and J genes are TRBV6-5 and TRBJ1-4; TRBD1 aligns with 9 central bases. The source of this sequence is a male donor in good health and CMV-seronegative. The sample comprised PBMCs. The DNA sequence is given as TGTGCCAGCAGGAATACAGGGGGCGAAAAACTGTTTTTT. This yields the protein CASRNTGGEKLFF.